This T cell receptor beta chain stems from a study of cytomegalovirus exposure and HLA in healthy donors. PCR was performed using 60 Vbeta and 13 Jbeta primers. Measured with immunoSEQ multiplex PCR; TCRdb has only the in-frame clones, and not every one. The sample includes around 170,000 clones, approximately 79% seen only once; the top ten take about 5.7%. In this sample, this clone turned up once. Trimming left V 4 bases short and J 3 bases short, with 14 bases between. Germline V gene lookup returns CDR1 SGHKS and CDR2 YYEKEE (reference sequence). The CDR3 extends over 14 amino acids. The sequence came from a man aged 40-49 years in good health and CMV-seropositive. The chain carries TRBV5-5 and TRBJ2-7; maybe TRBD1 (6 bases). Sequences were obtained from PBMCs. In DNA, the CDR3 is TGTGCCAGCAGCCCAACTCACAGGGACTACGAGCAGTACTTC. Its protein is CASSPTHRDYEQYF. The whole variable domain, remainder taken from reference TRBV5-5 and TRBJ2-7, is DAGVTQSPTHLIKTRGQQVTLRCSPISGHKSVSWYQQVLGQGPQFIFQYYEKEERGRGNFPDRFSARQFPNYSSELNVNALLLGDSALYLCASSPTHRDYEQYFGPGTRLTVT.